This is a list of T cell receptor beta chains from one sample in a study of T-cell reconstitution after alpha-beta-depleted transplantation in children. Each CDR3 protein is one row after TCRdb ran MiXCR on the PCR reads. This table holds over 400,000 distinct CDR3 sequences, around 13% found once. The sample was PBMCs from the stem cell graft donor, taken from the stem cell graft. Every receptor here comes from a human donor who donated a stem cell graft to a child with combined immunodeficiency. Both conserved end residues are part of each CDR3. A D gene is named only where the DNA matches it firmly. Only some rows state a clone size, as once, few, many or a class for expanded clones.

clone_size | j_call | d_call | v_call | cdr3_nt | cdr3_aa
NA | TRBJ2-5 | NA | TRBV12-3/TRBV12-4 | TGTGCCAGCAGTTTAGACAGTCCGGCCCCTCCCCAAGAGACCCAGTACTTC | CASSLDSPAPPQETQYF
many | TRBJ2-2 | TRBD1 | TRBV4-3 | TGCGCCAGCAGCACTGGGACAGGGTTTACCGGGGAGCTGTTTTTT | CASSTGTGFTGELFF
NA | TRBJ2-5 | NA | TRBV12-3/TRBV12-4 | TGTGCCAGCAGTTTAAGCAGCCCGGGGACCCAGTACTTC | CASSLSSPGTQYF
NA | TRBJ2-1 | NA | TRBV18 | TGTGCCAGCTCACCGGATGAACTTTTATACAATGAGCAGTTCTTC | CASSPDELLYNEQFF
few | TRBJ2-7 | TRBD2 | TRBV9 | TGTGCCAGCAGCCCCAGCGGGAGCCCCATTTCTGCAGAGCAGTACTTC | CASSPSGSPISAEQYF
many | TRBJ1-4 | TRBD1 | TRBV5-1 | TGCGCCAGCAGCCTAGACAGGGGATGGAGTGAAAAACTGTTTTTT | CASSLDRGWSEKLFF
NA | TRBJ1-1 | NA | TRBV12-3/TRBV12-4 | TGTGCCAGCATCGCAGGGGCCGAAGCTTTCTTT | CASIAGAEAFF
NA | TRBJ2-5 | NA | TRBV9 | TGTGCCAGCATGGGGAGGTCGGAAGAGACCCAGTACTTC | CASMGRSEETQYF
NA | TRBJ1-2 | NA | TRBV6-5 | TGTGCCAGCAGTCCCCGAGGCTCTGGCTACACCTTC | CASSPRGSGYTF
NA | TRBJ2-7 | NA | TRBV7-9 | TGTGCCAGCAGCGCAGGGGCCCACGAGCAGTACTTC | CASSAGAHEQYF
few | TRBJ2-3 | TRBD2 | TRBV25-1 | TGTGCCAGCAGCCCATTGGGTAGCGGGGGGGGAGATACGCAGTATTTT | CASSPLGSGGGDTQYF
NA | TRBJ2-3 | NA | TRBV12-3/TRBV12-4 | TGTGCCAGCAGTTTCCGGCTAGTTTCGCAGTATTTT | CASSFRLVSQYF
NA | TRBJ1-1 | NA | TRBV30 | TGTGCCTGGACCATGGAGTGGCTCACTGAAGCTTTCTTT | CAWTMEWLTEAFF
few | TRBJ2-2 | TRBD2 | TRBV10-3 | TGTGCCATCAGTCGGCTTGACAGCGGGAGGGCCGGGACCGGGGAGCTGTTTTTT | CAISRLDSGRAGTGELFF
many | TRBJ2-7 | TRBD2 | TRBV4-2 | TGTGCCAGCAGCCAATTAGCGGGAGTTCCCTACGAGCAGTACTTC | CASSQLAGVPYEQYF
many | TRBJ2-1 | TRBD2 | TRBV6-1 | TGTGCCAGCAGTGAAGGCCCAGCGGGGGAGGGCAATGAGCAGTTCTTC | CASSEGPAGEGNEQFF
few | TRBJ2-5 | NA | TRBV5-6 | TGTGCCAGCAGCTTGGGTAGCAGTTACCAAGAGACCCAGTACTTC | CASSLGSSYQETQYF
few | TRBJ2-3 | TRBD1 | TRBV11-2 | TGTGCCAGCAGCTTACTCACGGGGACAGGGGCCGTAGATACGCAGTATTTT | CASSLLTGTGAVDTQYF
NA | TRBJ2-5 | NA | TRBV20-1 | TGCAGTGCTAGTACCCAAGAGACCCAGTACTTC | CSASTQETQYF
few | TRBJ2-1 | NA | TRBV27 | TGTGCCAGCAGGGGTCAGGGTGCCTACAATGAGCAGTTCTTC | CASRGQGAYNEQFF
few | TRBJ2-1 | TRBD2 | TRBV6-5 | TGTGCCAGCAGTTCCCATGGGGGTTGGGGACTAGCGGTTTACAATGAGCAGTTCTTC | CASSSHGGWGLAVYNEQFF
few | TRBJ2-5 | NA | TRBV5-1 | TGCGCCAGCAGGGACACCGTCGCGGAGACCCAGTACTTC | CASRDTVAETQYF
NA | TRBJ2-3 | TRBD2 | TRBV11-2 | TGTGCCAGCAGTAAGCGGGGCGGGACCGATACGCAGTATTTT | CASSKRGGTDTQYF
NA | TRBJ1-1 | NA | TRBV28 | TGTGCCAGCCGCAGGGTCCCTGAAGCTTTCTTT | CASRRVPEAFF
many | TRBJ1-5 | NA | TRBV12-3/TRBV12-4 | TGTGCCAGCAGTTTATCCTGGGCCGTCTCCAATCAGCCCCAGCATTTT | CASSLSWAVSNQPQHF
few | TRBJ2-7 | NA | TRBV23-1 | TGCGCCAGCAGTCGGGAGTGCCGGGGGTTTTACGAGCAGTACTTC | CASSRECRGFYEQYF
NA | TRBJ2-7 | NA | TRBV4-3 | TGCGCCAGCAGCCAAGACCCCGGGACAACTTCCTACGAGCAGTACTTC | CASSQDPGTTSYEQYF
NA | TRBJ2-7 | NA | TRBV3-1 | TGTGCCAGCAGCCAAAACCCCTACTCTAGAGCCTACGGGCAGTACTTC | CASSQNPYSRAYGQYF
NA | TRBJ2-7 | TRBD1 | TRBV7-6 | TGTGCCAGCAGCCAAACGGGGACAGGGACCCGCGGGCAGTACTTC | CASSQTGTGTRGQYF
many | TRBJ2-3 | TRBD2 | TRBV20-1 | TGCAGTGCTAGAGACCGATTAGCGGGAAACACAGATACGCAGTATTTT | CSARDRLAGNTDTQYF
NA | TRBJ1-6 | TRBD1 | TRBV15 | TGTGCCACCAGCACCGGGACAGAAGATTCACCCCTCCACTTT | CATSTGTEDSPLHF
few | TRBJ1-3 | NA | TRBV30 | TGTGCCTGGAGCACGACCGGGTCTGGAAACACCATATATTTT | CAWSTTGSGNTIYF
NA | TRBJ2-3 | NA | TRBV7-3 | TGTGCCAGCAGCCCCGCGGGTTCGACGCAGTATTTT | CASSPAGSTQYF
NA | TRBJ2-1 | NA | TRBV27 | TGTGCCAGCGGTCCAGGGGCGGGAATTTACAATGAGCAGTTCTTC | CASGPGAGIYNEQFF
NA | TRBJ2-1 | NA | TRBV6-5 | TGTGCCAGCGGACCGGGACTCGTGTTCTTC | CASGPGLVFF
many | TRBJ2-7 | NA | TRBV12-3/TRBV12-4 | TGTGCCAGCAGAGACGGATCCTACGAGCAGTACTTC | CASRDGSYEQYF
few | TRBJ2-7 | NA | TRBV3-1 | TGTGCCAGCAGCCAAGAACCGGGACCTTCTCTCGAGCAGTACTTC | CASSQEPGPSLEQYF
few | TRBJ2-5 | TRBD1 | TRBV20-1 | TGCAGTGCTAGATCCTCGGGACAGCTTCTATCCAAGAGAAAGACCCAGTACTTC | CSARSSGQLLSKRKTQYF
few | TRBJ2-7 | NA | TRBV7-3 | TGTGCCAGCAGCATTTACGACACCTACGAGCAGTACTTC | CASSIYDTYEQYF
few | TRBJ2-1 | TRBD2 | TRBV5-1 | TGCGCCAGCAGCGCGGGACTAGCTTCTTTTGAGCAGTTCTTC | CASSAGLASFEQFF
many | TRBJ1-1 | NA | TRBV12-3/TRBV12-4 | TGTGCCAGCAACGGTTACACTGAAGCTTTCTTT | CASNGYTEAFF
NA | TRBJ2-5 | NA | TRBV4-3 | TGCGCCAGCAGCCAAGATCAGGACCCGCGGGAGACCCAGTACTTC | CASSQDQDPRETQYF
NA | TRBJ2-2 | NA | TRBV20-1 | TGCAGTGCGCAGCCGGGACACAACACCGGGGAGCTGTTTTTT | CSAQPGHNTGELFF
few | TRBJ1-2 | NA | TRBV10-3 | TGTGCCATCAAGGTCGGAGGGGCCGGACTAGGCTACACCTTC | CAIKVGGAGLGYTF
many | TRBJ2-3 | NA | TRBV6-5 | TGTGCCAGCAGTTACTCGGGGCCAAGAGATACGCAGTATTTT | CASSYSGPRDTQYF
NA | TRBJ1-2 | TRBD1 | TRBV11-3 | TGTGCCAGCAGCTCCGGACAGGGGCATGGCTACACCTTC | CASSSGQGHGYTF
few | TRBJ2-3 | NA | TRBV20-1 | TGCAGTGCCGTTGGACTATCGACCTACGGCACAGATACGCAGTATTTT | CSAVGLSTYGTDTQYF
many | TRBJ2-2 | NA | TRBV12-3/TRBV12-4 | TGTGCCAGCACTCTCCGAGGGACCGCATGGTCCGGGGAGCTGTTTTTT | CASTLRGTAWSGELFF
few | TRBJ1-2 | NA | TRBV12-3/TRBV12-4 | TGTGCCAGCAGGGATGAGGGGATAGATGGCTACACCTTC | CASRDEGIDGYTF
few | TRBJ2-1 | NA | TRBV12-3/TRBV12-4 | TGTGCCAGCAGTTTAGGTCGTCTTGAGCAGTTCTTC | CASSLGRLEQFF
NA | TRBJ2-6 | NA | TRBV20-1 | TGCAGTGCTTCAGGGGCCAACGTCCTGACTTTC | CSASGANVLTF
few | TRBJ2-5 | NA | TRBV7-9 | TGTGCCAGCAGCTTAGGTGGGAGGACTACCGAGACCCAGTACTTC | CASSLGGRTTETQYF